This entry features one T cell receptor beta chain sequence. Enrolment of Seattle patients took place during active infection, and they were followed longitudinally. Profiling relied on immunoSEQ multiplex PCR, and the TCRdb table lists in-frame clones only, not all of them. The sample holds roughly 100,000 clones, roughly 92% seen once. This record belongs to a study of blood T cell repertoires in COVID-19. Study background: The origin of the acute and convalescent COVID-19 samples was the United States, Italy and Spain. T cells, B-cell-depleted T cells, or PBMCs provided the cDNA or gDNA that served as material.

The V and J ends lost 6 bases and 6 bases respectively, with 10 bases between them. The CDR3 contains 12 residues. Germline lookup yields CDR1 MNHEY and CDR2 SMNVEV (reference sequence). The receptor was isolated from a woman aged 50 to 60 with COVID-19, enrolled during active disease. Input material: peripheral blood. This chain connects TRBV27 to TRBJ2-3; D unclear. CDR3 nucleotides: TGTGCCAGCAGCCCTACCGCCGATACGCAGTATTTT. It translates to CASSPTADTQYF.